The 32 T cell receptor beta chains presented below share a single source sample, sequenced in a study of neurological immune-mediated disorders. TCRdb re-analysed the 5' RACE reads in MiXCR, keeping a single row per CDR3 protein. The sample lists about 70,000 distinct CDR3 sequences, 2.5% to 4% occurring once. Sequenced: PBMCs. These receptors all stem from a woman between 45 and 60 years old with multiple sclerosis.

This clonotype was recorded many times. The chain has TRBV20-1 and TRBJ2-5; D perhaps matches TRBD2 (5 bases). V lost 6 bases and J 3 bases, leaving 14 bases between the germline ends. The CDR3 is made up of 13 amino acids. Germline CDR1 reads DFQATT; CDR2 reads SNEGSKA (reference sequence). The CDR3 DNA sequence: TGCAGTGCAGAAGCTGACTACGAAGAGACCCAGTACTTC. Encoded protein: CSAEADYEETQYF.

The chain employs TRBV28 and TRBJ1-1; D is unresolved. The CDR3 has 13 amino acids. Germline CDR1 reads MDHEN; CDR2 reads SYDVKM. Trimming removed 3 bases from V and 4 bases from J, with 9 bases in between. The CDR3: CASSFGSGTEAFF. For the CDR3, the DNA is TGTGCCAGCAGTTTTGGGTCGGGCACTGAAGCTTTCTTT.

This clonotype was seen ten or more times. For the CDR3, the DNA is TGTGCCATCAGTCGGACAGGGTTGGACACCGGGGAGCTGTTTTTT. Amino acids: CAISRTGLDTGELFF. This chain joins TRBV10-3 and TRBJ2-2; TRBD1 matches at 8 bases. Per germline, CDR1 ENHRY and CDR2 SYGVKD. This CDR3 spans 15 amino acids. Trimming took 5 bases from V and 3 from J; bases not matched to a gene: 5.

By proportion, this clonotype is medium-sized. The V gene is TRBV12-3 or TRBV12-4, the J gene TRBJ2-5, with TRBD2 as a possible D gene (6 bases). V was pared by 2 bases and J by 4 bases, with 11 bases between. The CDR3 runs 14 residues. This chain's CDR3 is CASSLRERGETQYF. DNA of the CDR3: TGTGCCAGCAGTTTACGGGAGAGGGGAGAGACCCAGTACTTC.

The table lists this clonotype with many counts. The chain carries TRBV5-1 and TRBJ2-5; D is ambiguous. V lost 4 bases and J 5 bases, leaving 15 bases between the germline ends. The CDR3 extends over 14 amino acids. Germline V CDR1 and CDR2: SGHRS, YFSETQ. CDR3 region: CASSPGQQLETQYF. DNA of the CDR3: TGCGCCAGCAGCCCTGGGCAACAGTTGGAGACCCAGTACTTC.

This clonotype was recorded at least ten times. This sequence joins TRBV6-2 or TRBV6-3 and TRBJ2-7, with 7 bases lining up with TRBD1. There are 15 residues in the CDR3. Germline V gene data show CDR1 as MNHEY and CDR2 as SVGEGT. Trimming removed 4 bases from V and 5 bases from J; junction bases left unmatched: 11. CDR3 sequence reads: CASSFTGETANEQYF. DNA for the CDR3: TGTGCCAGCAGTTTCACAGGGGAAACGGCGAACGAGCAGTACTTC.

The table lists this clonotype with many counts. This rearrangement joins TRBV12-3 or TRBV12-4 to TRBJ2-2, with TRBD1 identical over 12 bases. This CDR3 contains 15 residues. Trimming at V came to 7 bases and at J to 8 bases, leaving 8 bases not matched to a gene. CDR3 residues: CASTPGQGAFGELFF. CDR3 sequence (DNA): TGTGCCAGCACTCCGGGACAGGGGGCTTTTGGGGAGCTGTTTTTT.

This clonotype was seen repeatedly, ten times or more. The chain links TRBV20-1 to TRBJ2-2; no reliable D call. Deletions cut 7 bases from V and 4 bases from J, with 10 bases between. The CDR3 loop spans 12 amino acids. Germline V gives CDR1 DFQATT, CDR2 SNEGSKA (reference sequence). The CDR3 here is CSVSKSTGELFF. The CDR3, as DNA: TGCAGTGTCTCCAAGTCCACCGGGGAGCTGTTTTTT.

This clonotype was seen at least ten times. The rearrangement uses TRBV7-2 and TRBJ1-2; D uncertain. V was pared by 3 bases and J by 4 bases, with 15 bases between. This CDR3 is built from 15 residues. CDR1 is SGHTA and CDR2 is FQGNSA in the germline V gene. Written as DNA, the CDR3 is TGTGCCAGCAGCTTTAACATTGGACGGAGCTATGGCTACACCTTC. It specifies CASSFNIGRSYGYTF.

The sample holds many counts of this clonotype. The V call is TRBV27, the J call TRBJ1-2, with TRBD1 as a possible D gene (5 bases). This CDR3 has 14 residues. The ends were cut back, 0 bases at V and 8 bases at J, with 13 bases in the middle. CDR1 and CDR2 from the germline V gene are MNHEY and SMNVEV (reference sequence). This CDR3 is CASSLSAGALGYTF. In DNA form, the CDR3 reads TGTGCCAGCAGTTTATCGGCCGGGGCTCTGGGCTACACCTTC.

This clonotype was counted ten times or more. The chain recombines TRBV19 with TRBJ2-1; 7 bases align to TRBD2. Per the germline V gene, CDR1 is LNHDA and CDR2 is SQIVND (reference sequence). Losses at the gene ends were 5 bases for V and 5 bases for J; bases not matched to a gene: 9. The CDR3 extends over 15 amino acids. The chain's CDR3 is CASSPAGLTNNEQFF. The CDR3 DNA is TGTGCCAGTAGTCCAGCGGGACTAACAAACAATGAGCAGTTCTTC.

This clonotype was observed many times. The chain recombines TRBV7-2 with TRBJ1-3; no clear D gene. With 8 bases removed from V and 0 bases from J, the gap between germline ends came to 11 bases. The CDR3 contains 14 residues. Germline V gene lookup returns CDR1 SGHTA and CDR2 FQGNSA. CDR3 nucleotides: TGTGCCAGCGGCCGGGCCCGCTCTGGAAACACCATATATTTT. It is translated as CASGRARSGNTIYF.

This clonotype occurred many times. The chain recombines TRBV7-9 with TRBJ1-1; no definite D call. V was trimmed by 3 bases and J by 0 bases, leaving 8 bases between them. The CDR3 totals 14 residues. Germline CDR1 SEHNR, CDR2 FQNEAQ (reference sequence). This CDR3 reads CASSFRKMNTEAFF. The CDR3 DNA reads as TGTGCCAGCAGCTTCAGGAAAATGAACACTGAAGCTTTCTTT.

This clonotype occurred many times. The chain carries TRBV11-3 and TRBJ2-2; no firm D call. This CDR3 is built from 11 residues. V was pared by 1 base and J by 9 bases, with 3 bases between. CDR1 and CDR2 from the germline V gene are SGHNT and YENEEA. The CDR3 DNA sequence: TGTGCCAGCAGCTTAGGTTGGGAGCTGTTTTTT. Translating gives CASSLGWELFF.

This clonotype occurred many times. The chain links TRBV10-3 to TRBJ2-7; TRBD1 matches at 7 bases. The CDR3 is 13 amino acids. V lost 11 bases to trimming and J lost 6 bases; unmatched junction nucleotides: 13. Germline CDR1 ENHRY, CDR2 SYGVKD. The CDR3 DNA sequence: TGTGCCGCAACAGGGGTGGGTGTCGGCGAGCAGTACTTC. It is translated as CAATGVGVGEQYF.

This clonotype was recorded many times. The chain employs TRBV20-1 and TRBJ2-6; TRBD1 aligns across 7 bases. V gave up 6 bases and J gave up 0 bases; unmatched junction bases: 11. Looked up from germline, CDR1 is DFQATT and CDR2 is SNEGSKA (reference sequence). The CDR3 is 17 residues long. CDR3 DNA: TGCAGTGCCTCGAGGGGGCAGGGACGCTCTGGGGCCAACGTCCTGACTTTC. It translates to CSASRGQGRSGANVLTF.

This clonotype was observed many times. The V and J genes are TRBV27 and TRBJ1-1; D remains unclear. Germline values: CDR1 MNHEY, CDR2 SMNVEV (reference sequence). V was trimmed by 5 bases and J by 2 bases, leaving 12 bases between them. The CDR3 extends over 14 amino acids. Written as DNA, the CDR3 is TGTGCCAGCAGTATGGGGTGGGGAAACACTGAAGCTTTCTTT. It translates to CASSMGWGNTEAFF.

This clonotype was seen many times. The gene calls are TRBV20-1 and TRBJ2-7, with 10 bases that match TRBD2. The germline V gene encodes CDR1 DFQATT and CDR2 SNEGSKA (reference sequence). This CDR3 has 15 residues. The trim removed 0 bases at V and 1 base at J, leaving 3 bases unmatched. The CDR3 spells CSARDASGSSYEQYF. CDR3 nucleotide sequence: TGCAGTGCTAGAGATGCTAGCGGGAGTTCCTACGAGCAGTACTTC.

Many counts were recorded for this clonotype. V and J are TRBV15 and TRBJ1-5; D may be TRBD1 (6 bases). The CDR3 loop spans 16 amino acids. Germline values: CDR1 LNHNV, CDR2 YYDKDF (reference sequence). V lost 0 bases, J lost 2 bases, and 11 bases lay in between. The CDR3 bases are TGTGCCACCAGCAGAGATCGGGGGGCCGGCAATCAGCCCCAGCATTTT. Translation gives CATSRDRGAGNQPQHF.

This clonotype was observed at least ten times. The chain couples TRBV7-8 to TRBJ1-1; no clear D. Trimming took 5 bases from V and 7 from J, leaving 17 bases between them. Germline CDR1 reads SGHVS; CDR2 reads FQNEAQ. The CDR3 length is 14 residues. For the CDR3, the DNA is TGTGCCAGCAGCCATTCGGCTCCACCCGATGAAGCTTTCTTT. Amino acid sequence: CASSHSAPPDEAFF.

This clonotype was seen many times. The CDR3 bases are TGTGCCAGCAGCTTAAATTCCGGGACTACCCTCCCCTACGAGCAGTACGTC. This translates into CASSLNSGTTLPYEQYV. The V call is TRBV11-2, the J call TRBJ2-7; 7 positions match TRBD2. CDR3 length equals 17 residues. The J segment lost 2 bases and the V segment lost 2 bases, leaving 12 bases of the junction unmatched. Germline V CDR1 and CDR2: SGHAT, FQNNGV.

This clonotype was seen ten or more times. For the CDR3, the DNA is TGCAGTGCTAGAGTACCCCCCCTTGAGCAGTTCTTC. This encodes CSARVPPLEQFF. The chain links TRBV20-1 to TRBJ2-1; no clear D gene. The V gene lost 1 base and the J gene lost 9 bases, with 10 bases spanning the gap. Germline loops: CDR1 DFQATT, CDR2 SNEGSKA (reference sequence). The CDR3 is 12 residues long.

This clonotype came up many times. This chain uses TRBV24-1 with TRBJ2-1; D may be TRBD1 (6 bases). Germline V gene sequence: CDR1 KGHDR, CDR2 SFDVKD. The CDR3 loop spans 15 amino acids. The germline V and J ends were trimmed by 5 bases and 2 bases, with 12 bases remaining between them. The CDR3 DNA sequence: TGTGCCACCAGTGGGGGGCCAGGAACCTACAATGAGCAGTTCTTC. This gives the protein CATSGGPGTYNEQFF.

In this sample, this clonotype turned up many times. V gene TRBV20-1 combines with J gene TRBJ1-2, with 8 bases that match TRBD1. The trim removed 4 bases at V and 3 bases at J, leaving 4 bases unmatched. The germline gives CDR1 DFQATT, CDR2 SNEGSKA (reference sequence). This CDR3 comprises 13 residues. The CDR3 DNA is TGCAGTGCTAACCGACAGGGGTACTATGGCTACACCTTC. Translation gives CSANRQGYYGYTF.

This clonotype was seen at least ten times. V usage is TRBV25-1 and J usage is TRBJ2-7; D is unclear. CDR1 is MGHDK, CDR2 SYGVNS, per germline. The V and J ends lost 10 bases and 6 bases respectively, with 16 bases between them. This CDR3 has 12 amino acids. CDR3 protein: CATSVGFGEQYF. The CDR3 DNA reads TGTGCCACGTCCGTGGGGTTTGGCGAGCAGTACTTC.

This clonotype was detected many times. The chain is built from TRBV6-1 and TRBJ2-5; a weak D match, TRBD2 (7 bases). Per the germline V gene, CDR1 is MNHNS and CDR2 is SASEGT. V was cut by 6 bases and J by 1 base, with 12 bases left in between. This CDR3 is 14 amino acids long. CDR3 in amino acids: CASRKGGAQETQYF. CDR3 in DNA: TGTGCCAGCAGGAAGGGGGGGGCCCAAGAGACCCAGTACTTC.

This clonotype showed up many times. V is TRBV20-1 and J is TRBJ2-3; 7 bases are shared with TRBD2. The CDR3 loop spans 16 amino acids. From germline, CDR1 is DFQATT and CDR2 SNEGSKA (reference sequence). With 3 bases clipped from V and 3 bases from J, the junction kept 12 bases outside the gene matches. CDR3 bases: TGCAGTGCTAGGGGCCTCCGTGGGGGGGTAACAGATACGCAGTATTTT. Translation gives CSARGLRGGVTDTQYF.

This clonotype was seen many times. The chain joins TRBV5-1 to TRBJ2-2; D call uncertain. This CDR3 region has 13 residues. Per the germline V gene, CDR1 is SGHRS and CDR2 is YFSETQ. V lost 7 bases to trimming and J lost 1 base, with 8 bases between them. The CDR3 nucleotides are TGCGCCAGCGGGCAGGAGAACACCGGGGAGCTGTTTTTT. This translates into CASGQENTGELFF.

At least ten counts were recorded for this clonotype. The V gene is TRBV5-1, the J gene TRBJ2-3; D is uncertain. From germline, CDR1 is SGHRS and CDR2 YFSETQ. CDR3 length equals 14 residues. Trimming cost V 2 bases and J 6 bases, with 13 bases left between them. Written as DNA, the CDR3 is TGCGCCAGCAGCTTTGATGTAGGAGCGGATACGCAGTATTTT. Residues: CASSFDVGADTQYF.

On this clonotype itself: This may be a read error: a much more frequent sequence differs by one nucleotide. This chain joins TRBV9 and TRBJ2-7, with a possible D match to TRBD2 (6 bases). Germline V CDR1 and CDR2: SGDLS, YYNGEE. The CDR3 consists of 15 residues. Deletions cut 0 bases from V and 3 bases from J, with 13 bases between. This CDR3 reads CASSVGGIAVYEQYF. The CDR3 DNA reads as TGTGCCAGCAGCGTAGGGGGGATAGCGGTCTACGAGCAGTACTTC.

This clonotype was picked up many times. The chain couples TRBV7-2 to TRBJ2-3; 12 bases align to TRBD2. V lost 4 bases and J lost 3; bases outside the gene matches: 2. This CDR3 spans 15 amino acids. The V gene's germline CDR1 is SGHTA and CDR2 FQGNSA. The CDR3 spells CASSSLAGGTDTQYF. Written as DNA, the CDR3 is TGTGCCAGCAGCTCCCTAGCGGGGGGGACAGATACGCAGTATTTT.

This clonotype was counted at least ten times. The J gene is TRBJ2-3, the V gene TRBV20-1; 7 bases are shared with TRBD2. The CDR3 has 13 amino acids. After removal of 6 bases from V and 2 bases from J, the junction contained 5 bases not matched to a gene. Germline CDR1 reads DFQATT; CDR2 reads SNEGSKA (reference sequence). The DNA of the CDR3 is TGCAGTGCGGGGGGGGGAGCCACAGATACGCAGTATTTT. Translated: CSAGGGATDTQYF.